Shown below are 16 T cell receptor beta chains from a single sample sequenced in a study of graft-versus-host responses after intestinal transplantation. Profiled with immunoSEQ multiplex PCR; TCRdb holds only in-frame clones, not every one. The sample consists of about 70,000 clones, roughly 89% of them appearing once. These receptors are not linked to any known antigen. The material sequenced was unstimulated CD8+ T cells sorted from spleen or lymph node cells, taken before transplant. Source of these receptors: a human donor who was the organ donor for an intestinal transplant.

The chain links TRBV27 to TRBJ2-2, with TRBD1 matching 10 bases. This CDR3 region has 14 residues. The J segment lost 4 bases and the V segment lost 6 bases, leaving 2 bases of the junction unmatched. Looked up from germline, CDR1 is MNHEY and CDR2 is SMNVEV (reference sequence). This CDR3 reads CASSGTGVTGELFF. CDR3 nucleotides: TGTGCCAGCAGCGGGACAGGGGTCACCGGGGAGCTGTTTTTT.

The rearrangement uses TRBV4-3 and TRBJ1-5, with TRBD1 as a possible D gene (6 bases). CDR1 and CDR2 (germline): LGHNA, YSLEER. The CDR3 extends over 16 amino acids. Trimming removed 0 bases from V and 4 bases from J, with 13 bases in between. The CDR3 spells CASSQDFIQGNQPQHF. The DNA for the CDR3 is TGCGCCAGCAGCCAAGATTTCATACAGGGAAATCAGCCCCAGCATTTT.

The V call is TRBV15, the J call TRBJ2-3, with unresolved D. Germline V lookup: CDR1 LNHNV, CDR2 YYDKDF (reference sequence). This CDR3 region has 14 residues. Trimming took 0 bases from V and 10 from J, leaving 14 bases between them. In DNA form, the CDR3 reads TGTGCCACCAGCAGAGATTCGGCCAGTAGCTCGCAGTATTTT. This sequence encodes CATSRDSASSSQYF.

The V gene is TRBV2, the J gene TRBJ1-1; D might be TRBD1 (5 bases). Trimming pared 6 bases from V and 1 base from J, leaving 12 bases between. CDR1 is SNHLY and CDR2 is FYNNEI in the germline V gene. The CDR3 sequence is 14 residues long. CDR3 bases: TGTGCCAGCAGGGCCCGGGGGTCGAACACTGAAGCTTTCTTT. It encodes CASRARGSNTEAFF. Based on the CDR3 plus reference TRBV2 and TRBJ1-1, the full variable domain is EPEVTQTPSHQVTQMGQEVILRCVPISNHLYFYWYRQILGQKVEFLVSFYNNEISEKSEIFDDQFSVERPDGSNFTLKIRSTKLEDSAMYFCASRARGSNTEAFFGQGTRLTVV.

The J gene is TRBJ2-7, the V gene TRBV7-2; 9 bases match TRBD1. V lost 3 bases, J lost 2 bases, and 5 bases stayed unmatched. From germline, CDR1 is SGHTA and CDR2 FQGNSA. The CDR3 extends over 15 amino acids. CDR3 sequence: CASSFPGQGPYEQYV. CDR3 coding DNA: TGTGCCAGCAGCTTTCCGGGACAGGGACCCTACGAGCAGTACGTC.

The chain uses TRBV4-1 and TRBJ1-5; the match to TRBD1 covers 8 bases. The CDR3 covers 21 residues. V gave up 0 bases and J gave up 2 bases; unmatched junction bases: 18. The germline CDR1 and CDR2 sequences are MGHRA and YSYEKL. Written as DNA, the CDR3 is TGCGCCAGCAGCCAAGAGGCCCCGAGACAGGGGTATCTGGTCGGCAATCAGCCCCAGCATTTT. The encoded protein is CASSQEAPRQGYLVGNQPQHF.

J is TRBJ1-1 and V is TRBV5-1; D remains ambiguous. Per the germline V gene, CDR1 is SGHRS and CDR2 is YFSETQ. The ends were cut back, 0 bases at V and 7 bases at J, with 7 bases in the middle. This CDR3 comprises 12 residues. As DNA, the CDR3 is TGCGCCAGCAGCTTGGGAGGGATTGAAGCTTTCTTT. Translating it yields CASSLGGIEAFF.

The chain joins TRBV7-9 to TRBJ1-1, with D perhaps TRBD1 (6 bases). Trimming removed 2 bases at V and 4 bases at J, with 8 bases between. CDR3 length: 13 residues. The V gene's germline CDR1 is SEHNR and CDR2 FQNEAQ (reference sequence). CDR3 DNA sequence: TGTGCCAGCAGCTTAACAGGGAGCACTGAAGCTTTCTTT. It yields the protein CASSLTGSTEAFF.

The rearrangement uses TRBV14 and TRBJ1-2, with D perhaps TRBD1 (5 bases). The CDR3 is 16 amino acids. Germline V CDR1 and CDR2: SGHDN, FVKESK. Between the trimmed V and J ends, which lost 0 bases and 2 bases, there was a span of 13 bases. CDR3 region: CASSQEGGPLNYGYTF. In DNA, the CDR3 is TGTGCCAGCAGCCAAGAGGGGGGTCCGTTAAACTATGGCTACACCTTC.

This clone was observed once. The gene calls are TRBV4-1 and TRBJ1-4; maybe TRBD1 (5 bases). The V gene's germline CDR1 is MGHRA and CDR2 YSYEKL. V was clipped by 11 bases and J by 0 bases, with 7 bases between them. This CDR3 has 12 residues. CDR3 DNA sequence: TGCGCCGCGGGACCAACTAATGAAAAACTGTTTTTT. Translated: CAAGPTNEKLFF.

The rearrangement links TRBV9 to TRBJ2-5, with 8 positions matching TRBD2. CDR1 SGDLS and CDR2 YYNGEE come from the germline V gene. CDR3 length: 16 amino acids. Unmatched junction bases numbered 6, after V lost 0 bases and J lost 2 bases. CDR3 region: CASSVEGGGRQETQYF. CDR3 sequence (DNA): TGTGCCAGCAGCGTAGAAGGCGGGGGGCGACAAGAGACCCAGTACTTC.

J is TRBJ1-5 and V is TRBV6-5, with 7 bases aligning to TRBD1. V was pared by 6 bases and J by 2 bases, with 4 bases of the junction left unmatched. The CDR3 extends over 14 amino acids. Germline V gene data show CDR1 as MNHEY and CDR2 as SVGAGI. The CDR3 coding sequence is TGTGCCAGCAGCCTCAGGGGGGGCAATCAGCCCCAGCATTTT. Its translation: CASSLRGGNQPQHF.

The chain combines TRBV2 with TRBJ1-1; D remains unclear. Germline V gives CDR1 SNHLY, CDR2 FYNNEI. This CDR3 has 16 amino acids. V dropped 4 bases and J dropped 1 base, with 16 bases sitting between them. The DNA of the CDR3 is TGTGCCAGCAGTGGTCTGGCGGGCCTCCCGAACACTGAAGCTTTCTTT. Its translation is CASSGLAGLPNTEAFF.

In DNA, the CDR3 is TGCGCCAGCAGCTTGGGGGACAGGTACACAGATACGCAGTATTTT. The encoded protein is CASSLGDRYTDTQYF. V usage is TRBV5-1 and J usage is TRBJ2-3; TRBD1 agrees at 8 bases. This CDR3 comprises 15 residues. V gave up 0 bases and J gave up 2 bases; unmatched junction bases: 2. Per germline, CDR1 SGHRS and CDR2 YFSETQ.

This chain uses TRBV9 with TRBJ2-2; 9 positions match TRBD1. Germline CDR1 reads SGDLS; CDR2 reads YYNGEE. The CDR3 has 18 amino acids. Trimming took 4 bases from V and 3 from J; bases not matched to a gene: 13. The DNA of the CDR3 is TGTGCCAGCAGCCCTCTCCCCAGGGACAGGGCTGACACCGGGGAGCTGTTTTTT. This sequence encodes CASSPLPRDRADTGELFF.

The chain employs TRBV9 and TRBJ1-2, with D perhaps matching TRBD1 (6 bases). The CDR3 length is 15 residues. Per germline, CDR1 SGDLS and CDR2 YYNGEE. V lost 0 bases and J lost 0, with 9 bases in between. CDR3 sequence (DNA): TGTGCCAGCAGCGTAGGGCAGGGGTCTAACTATGGCTACACCTTC. It translates to CASSVGQGSNYGYTF.